This record concerns one TCR beta chain sequence. This entry comes from a study of blood T cell repertoires in COVID-19. Study-wide context: COVID-19 samples collected from the United States, Italy and Spain covered acute and convalescent phases.

Individuals aged about 18 to 100 years were recruited from approximately 22 US areas. Each participant's cohort was designated according to participant-reported clinical history. Methods used by the authors: Amplifying reference gene primers gave estimates of nucleated cell counts. Assay: immunoSEQ multiplex PCR; the TCRdb copy retains only in-frame clones and omits some. D and trimming come from the DNA, and the V and J calls and clone size come from that table. This table holds fewer than 350,000 clones, 85% to 90% found once. Germline V gives CDR1 MDHEN, CDR2 SYDVKM. This CDR3 region has 17 residues. V lost 3 bases to trimming and J lost 3 bases; unmatched junction nucleotides: 9.

Sequencing was carried out using PBMCs or T cells enriched from blood (not recorded which). The chain is built from TRBV28 and TRBJ2-3; TRBD2 agrees at 10 bases. The receptor's source is a young woman with acute COVID-19. CDR3 in amino acids: CASSFGALAGVTDTQYF. The CDR3 region has the DNA TGTGCCAGCAGTTTTGGTGCCCTAGCGGGAGTGACAGATACGCAGTATTTT.